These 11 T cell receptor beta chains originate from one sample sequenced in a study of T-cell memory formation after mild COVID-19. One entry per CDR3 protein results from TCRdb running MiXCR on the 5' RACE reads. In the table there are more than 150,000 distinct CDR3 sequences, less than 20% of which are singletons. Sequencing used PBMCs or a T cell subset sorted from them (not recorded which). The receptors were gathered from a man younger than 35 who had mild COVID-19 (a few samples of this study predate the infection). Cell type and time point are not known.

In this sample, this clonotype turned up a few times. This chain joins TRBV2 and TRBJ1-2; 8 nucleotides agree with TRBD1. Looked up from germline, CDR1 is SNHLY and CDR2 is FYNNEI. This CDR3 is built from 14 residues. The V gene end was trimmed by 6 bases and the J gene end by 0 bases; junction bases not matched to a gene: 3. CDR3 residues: CASSRTGTNYGYTF. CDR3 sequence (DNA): TGTGCCAGCAGCCGGACAGGGACTAACTATGGCTACACCTTC.

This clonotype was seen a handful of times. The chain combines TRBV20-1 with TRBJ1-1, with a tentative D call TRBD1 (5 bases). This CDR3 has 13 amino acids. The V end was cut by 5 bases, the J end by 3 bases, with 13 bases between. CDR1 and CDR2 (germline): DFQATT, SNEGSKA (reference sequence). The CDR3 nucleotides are TGCAGTGCTCTTCATGGGGGATACACTGAAGCTTTCTTT. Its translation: CSALHGGYTEAFF.

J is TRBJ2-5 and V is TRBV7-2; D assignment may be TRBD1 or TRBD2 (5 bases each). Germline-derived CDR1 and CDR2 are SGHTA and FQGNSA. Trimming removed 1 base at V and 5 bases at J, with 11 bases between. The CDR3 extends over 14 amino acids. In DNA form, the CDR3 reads TGTGCCAGCAGCTTAGATGGGGGACGCGAGACCCAGTACTTC. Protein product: CASSLDGGRETQYF.

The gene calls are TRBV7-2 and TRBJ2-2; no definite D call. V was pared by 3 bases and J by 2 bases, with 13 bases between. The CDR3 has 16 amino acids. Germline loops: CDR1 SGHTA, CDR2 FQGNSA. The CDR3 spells CASSLNRLDNTGELFF. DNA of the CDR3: TGTGCCAGCAGCTTGAACCGTCTAGATAACACCGGGGAGCTGTTTTTT.

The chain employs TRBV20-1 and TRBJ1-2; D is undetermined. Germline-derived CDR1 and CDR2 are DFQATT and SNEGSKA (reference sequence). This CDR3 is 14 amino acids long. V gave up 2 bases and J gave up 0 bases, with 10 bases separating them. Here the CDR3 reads CSARRPATNYGYTF. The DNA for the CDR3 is TGCAGTGCTAGACGGCCGGCGACTAACTATGGCTACACCTTC.

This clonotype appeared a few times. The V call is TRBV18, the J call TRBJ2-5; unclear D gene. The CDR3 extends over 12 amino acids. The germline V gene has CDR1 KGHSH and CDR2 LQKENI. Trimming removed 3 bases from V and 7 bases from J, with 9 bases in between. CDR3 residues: CASSPISGTQYF. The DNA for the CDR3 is TGTGCCAGCTCACCGATCTCGGGGACCCAGTACTTC.

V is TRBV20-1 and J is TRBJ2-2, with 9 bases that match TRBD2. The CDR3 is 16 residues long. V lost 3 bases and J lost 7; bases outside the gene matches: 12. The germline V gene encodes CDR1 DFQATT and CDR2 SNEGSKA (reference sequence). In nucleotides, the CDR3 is TGCAGTGCTAGCCCCCAGGGCGGGGGGGCCGTCGGGGAGCTGTTTTTT. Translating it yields CSASPQGGGAVGELFF.

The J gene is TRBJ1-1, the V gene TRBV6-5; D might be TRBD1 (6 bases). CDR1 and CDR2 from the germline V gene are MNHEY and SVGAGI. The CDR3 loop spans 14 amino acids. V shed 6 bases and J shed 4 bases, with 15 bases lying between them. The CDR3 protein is CASRPTGTSTEAFF. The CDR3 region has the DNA TGTGCCAGCAGGCCCACAGGGACATCCACTGAAGCTTTCTTT.

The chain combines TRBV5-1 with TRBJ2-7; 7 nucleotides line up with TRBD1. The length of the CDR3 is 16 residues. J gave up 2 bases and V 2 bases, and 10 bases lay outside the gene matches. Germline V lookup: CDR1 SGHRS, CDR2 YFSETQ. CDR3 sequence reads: CASSFQDEGQPYEQYV. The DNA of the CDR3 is TGCGCCAGCAGCTTTCAGGACGAGGGACAGCCCTACGAGCAGTACGTC.

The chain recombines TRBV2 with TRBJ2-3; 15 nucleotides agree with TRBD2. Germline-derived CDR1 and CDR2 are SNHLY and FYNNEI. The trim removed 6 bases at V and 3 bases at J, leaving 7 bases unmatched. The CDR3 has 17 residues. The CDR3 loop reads CASRIGLAGGRTDTQYF. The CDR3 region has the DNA TGTGCCAGCAGGATAGGACTAGCGGGGGGGCGGACAGATACGCAGTATTTT.

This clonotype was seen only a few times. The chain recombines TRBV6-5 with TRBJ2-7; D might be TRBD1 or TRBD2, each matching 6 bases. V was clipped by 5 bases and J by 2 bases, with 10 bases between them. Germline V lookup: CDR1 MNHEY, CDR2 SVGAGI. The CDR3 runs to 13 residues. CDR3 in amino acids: CASSPGATYEQYV. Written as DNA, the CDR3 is TGTGCCAGCAGTCCGGGGGCAACCTACGAGCAGTACGTC.